Below, 12 T cell receptor beta chains from the same sample are listed, as sequenced in a study of monozygotic twins with inflammatory bowel disease. TCRdb reprocessed the 5' RACE reads and stores each CDR3 protein as one record, lacking DNA. The sample holds about 330,000 distinct CDR3 sequences. What was sequenced was blood. The source is a human donor with ulcerative colitis or Crohn's disease, or a healthy co-twin of an affected twin (not recorded which).

V and J are TRBV4-3 and TRBJ1-2; TCRdb outputs TRBD1, but without DNA this stays unchecked. The CDR3 is 15 amino acids. Germline values: CDR1 LGHNA, CDR2 YSLEER. CDR3 region: CASSQEGGAYYGYTF.

V and J are TRBV12-3 or TRBV12-4 and TRBJ2-7; the D gene TCRdb calls, TRBD1, cannot be checked with no DNA. The CDR3 length is 17 residues. The CDR3 spells CASSFITSRTVGYEQYF.

The chain joins TRBV9 to TRBJ2-3; TCRdb names TRBD2, which stays unverified in the absence of DNA. Germline CDR1 SGDLS, CDR2 YYNGEE. The CDR3 sequence is 15 residues long. The CDR3 loop reads CASSPSAFSTDTQYF.

The CDR3 region is CASSSSKTSGIYNEQFF. This chain connects TRBV7-8 to TRBJ2-1; TCRdb's assignment of TRBD2 cannot be checked, as there is no DNA. The germline V gene encodes CDR1 SGHVS and CDR2 FQNEAQ. The CDR3 has 17 amino acids.

The chain employs TRBV20-1 and TRBJ2-3. Per germline, CDR1 DFQATT and CDR2 SNEGSKA (reference sequence). This CDR3 has 11 residues. This CDR3 reads CSAGPKDTQYF.

The chain is built from TRBV5-4 and TRBJ2-7; TCRdb lists TRBD1, though no DNA is available to test this call. The germline V gene encodes CDR1 SGHNT and CDR2 YYREEE (reference sequence). CDR3 length equals 14 residues. The CDR3 region is CASSLQQGFREQYF.

The chain is built from TRBV7-2 and TRBJ1-6; TCRdb gives TRBD1 as the D gene, but with no DNA this cannot be confirmed. The CDR3 totals 13 residues. In germline, CDR1 is SGHTA, CDR2 FQGNSA. CDR3 sequence: CASGTRRDSPLHF.

The V and J genes are TRBV3-1 and TRBJ2-1; TCRdb picks TRBD1, but there is no DNA to check that call. The CDR3 is 18 residues long. Germline V gene lookup returns CDR1 LGHDT and CDR2 YNNKEL (reference sequence). The CDR3 region is CASSTRGSGGPHPHEQFF.

The chain combines TRBV4-3 with TRBJ2-1; no DNA is available, so the TRBD1 call from TCRdb remains unchecked. This CDR3 spans 15 amino acids. The germline gives CDR1 LGHNA, CDR2 YSLEER. The CDR3: CASSQDPDSYNEQFF.

The chain is built from TRBV3-1 and TRBJ1-2. CDR3 size: 13 residues. From germline, CDR1 is LGHDT and CDR2 YNNKEL (reference sequence). This CDR3 reads CASSHIKTDGYTF.

The V call is TRBV5-4, the J call TRBJ2-3; TCRdb designates TRBD1, a call that cannot be tested without DNA. This CDR3 has 19 amino acids. CDR1 and CDR2 (germline): SGHNT, YYREEE (reference sequence). CDR3: CASSSIPGQVFTSTDTQYF.

This chain connects TRBV7-8 to TRBJ2-7; TCRdb reports TRBD1, a call that lacks DNA to check it against. CDR3 length: 13 residues. CDR1 is SGHVS and CDR2 is FQNEAQ in the germline V gene. The CDR3 sequence is CASGETGFYEQYF. Complete variable domain (other parts from reference TRBV7-8 and TRBJ2-7): GAGVSQSPRYKVAKRGQDVALRCDPISGHVSLFWYQQALGQGPEFLTYFQNEAQLDKSGLPSDRFFAERPEGSVSTLKIQRTQQEDSAVYLCASGETGFYEQYFGPGTRLTVT.